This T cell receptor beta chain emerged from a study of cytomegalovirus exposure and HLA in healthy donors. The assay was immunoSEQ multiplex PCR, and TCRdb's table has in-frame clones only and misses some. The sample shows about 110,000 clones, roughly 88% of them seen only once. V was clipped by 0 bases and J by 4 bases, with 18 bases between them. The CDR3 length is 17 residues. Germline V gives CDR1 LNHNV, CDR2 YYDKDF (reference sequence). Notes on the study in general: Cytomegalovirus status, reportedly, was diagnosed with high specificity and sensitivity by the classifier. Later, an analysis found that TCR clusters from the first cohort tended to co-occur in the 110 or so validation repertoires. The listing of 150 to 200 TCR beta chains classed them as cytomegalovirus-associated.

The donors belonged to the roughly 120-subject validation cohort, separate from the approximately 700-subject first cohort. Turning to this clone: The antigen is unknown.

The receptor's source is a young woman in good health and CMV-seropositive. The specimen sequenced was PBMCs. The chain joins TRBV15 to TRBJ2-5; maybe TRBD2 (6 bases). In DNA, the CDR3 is TGTGCCACCAGCAGAGATTACTCGGGAGTATCGGGAGAGACCCAGTACTTC. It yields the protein CATSRDYSGVSGETQYF.